Below, 30 T cell receptor beta chains from the same sample are listed, as sequenced in a study of T cell repertoires in cytomegalovirus infection. Their cognate antigens are unknown. TCRdb reprocessed the reads via MiXCR and lists one record per CDR3 protein. The sample records about 890,000 distinct CDR3 sequences, roughly 30% being singletons. Sequencing used cultured CD8+ T cells from PBMCs, obtained from culture after CMV antigen stimulation. The receptor set was obtained from a human donor in good health (CMV status not recorded). Some clones in this sample may be carry-over from other donors' samples.

The J gene is TRBJ1-3, the V gene TRBV9, with D possibly being TRBD1 (5 bases). The CDR3 has 14 amino acids. With 2 bases removed from V and 8 bases from J, the gap between germline ends came to 14 bases. Per germline, CDR1 SGDLS and CDR2 YYNGEE. The CDR3 bases are TGTGCCAGCAGCGTCTTTGGGGGATCCGACACCATATATTTT. Amino acids: CASSVFGGSDTIYF.

The chain couples TRBV6-1 to TRBJ1-2; D unresolved. CDR3 length: 12 residues. Trimming stripped 10 bases from V and 4 bases from J, with 13 bases between. Germline CDR1 MNHNS, CDR2 SASEGT. CDR3 loop: CATHAQPYGYTF. CDR3 bases: TGTGCCACCCATGCCCAGCCCTATGGCTACACCTTC.

V usage is TRBV7-2 and J usage is TRBJ2-5; 8 nucleotides align to TRBD1. V was pared by 5 bases and J by 2 bases, with 10 bases of the junction left unmatched. The CDR3 contains 16 residues. From germline, CDR1 is SGHTA and CDR2 FQGNSA. The CDR3 protein is CASSRRTGRGQETQYF. The CDR3 coding sequence is TGTGCCAGCAGCCGCAGGACAGGGAGAGGGCAAGAGACCCAGTACTTC. Combining the CDR3 with reference TRBV7-2 and TRBJ2-5 gives the whole variable domain GAGVSQSPSNKVTEKGKDVELRCDPISGHTALYWYRQSLGQGLEFLIYFQGNSAPDKSGLPSDRFSAERTGGSVSTLTIQRTQQEDSAVYLCASSRRTGRGQETQYFGPGTRLLVL.

Ten or more counts support this clonotype. V and J are TRBV7-9 and TRBJ1-1; no firm D call. The ends were cut back, 4 bases at V and 1 base at J, with 13 bases in the middle. The CDR3 sequence is 15 residues long. Germline V gives CDR1 SEHNR, CDR2 FQNEAQ (reference sequence). CDR3 amino acids: CASSWAEGGNTEAFF. CDR3 in DNA: TGTGCCAGCAGCTGGGCTGAGGGAGGGAACACTGAAGCTTTCTTT.

This clonotype was recorded a few times. The chain couples TRBV19 to TRBJ1-2; tentatively, D is TRBD1 (6 bases). Germline V lookup: CDR1 LNHDA, CDR2 SQIVND (reference sequence). The CDR3 covers 14 residues. With 7 bases removed from V and 8 bases from J, the gap between germline ends came to 20 bases. CDR3 amino acids: CASKMDKGVAGYTF. In DNA form, the CDR3 reads TGTGCCAGTAAAATGGATAAGGGGGTGGCCGGCTACACCTTC.

The chain couples TRBV28 to TRBJ2-3; maybe TRBD2 (5 bases). The V gene lost 6 bases and the J gene lost 8 bases, with 18 bases spanning the gap. The length of the CDR3 is 14 residues. CDR1 and CDR2 (germline): MDHEN, SYDVKM. This CDR3 reads CASSPSGGWGTQYF. CDR3 in DNA: TGTGCCAGCAGCCCCTCGGGCGGGTGGGGTACGCAGTATTTT.

The chain uses TRBV25-1 and TRBJ2-4, with D unresolved. V shed 5 bases and J shed 7 bases, with 15 bases lying between them. This CDR3 contains 14 residues. Per the germline V gene, CDR1 is MGHDK and CDR2 is SYGVNS. The CDR3 region is CASSSLDGRNIQYF. The CDR3, as DNA: TGTGCCAGCAGTTCTCTGGACGGGCGGAACATTCAGTACTTC. The variable domain in full, completed from reference TRBV25-1 and TRBJ2-4, reads EADIYQTPRYLVIGTGKKITLECSQTMGHDKMYWYQQDPGMELHLIHYSYGVNSTEKGDLSSESTVSRIRTEHFPLTLESARPSHTSQYLCASSSLDGRNIQYFGAGTRLSVL.

The V call is TRBV2, the J call TRBJ1-2, with D possibly matching TRBD1 (6 bases). Trimming removed 8 bases from V and 0 bases from J, with 13 bases in between. CDR1 and CDR2 from the germline V gene are SNHLY and FYNNEI. This CDR3 spans 14 amino acids. The chain's CDR3 is CASPGTTTNYGYTF. The CDR3 coding sequence is TGTGCCAGCCCCGGGACAACAACTAACTATGGCTACACCTTC.

This clonotype occurred once. The V and J genes are TRBV20-1 and TRBJ2-5; 8 nucleotides align to TRBD1. CDR1 and CDR2 from the germline V gene are DFQATT and SNEGSKA (reference sequence). The V segment lost 6 bases and the J segment 3 bases; nucleotides outside the gene matches: 18. The CDR3 totals 17 residues. CDR3 loop: CSASATGEYRRKETQYF. CDR3 DNA sequence: TGCAGTGCAAGTGCGACAGGGGAATACCGACGAAAAGAGACCCAGTACTTC.

This clonotype was observed a handful of times. This sequence joins TRBV5-6 and TRBJ2-1, with D uncertain. The CDR3 contains 13 residues. The germline V gene encodes CDR1 SGHDT and CDR2 YYEEEE. The V end was cut by 0 bases, the J end by 8 bases, with 9 bases between. CDR3 amino acids: CASSLDLGHEQFF. The CDR3 nucleotides are TGTGCCAGCAGCTTGGATTTGGGCCATGAGCAGTTCTTC.

The table lists this clonotype with a few counts. The chain links TRBV7-8 to TRBJ2-6, with D uncertain. The CDR3 consists of 15 residues. The V end lost 4 bases, the J end lost 0 bases, and 7 bases lay between the germline ends. In germline, CDR1 is SGHVS, CDR2 FQNEAQ. The CDR3, as DNA: TGTGCCAGCAGCTCTGAACTCTCTGGGGCCAACGTCCTGACTTTC. Amino acid sequence: CASSSELSGANVLTF.

The chain has TRBV27 and TRBJ2-7; weak D call: TRBD1 (5 bases). The CDR3 is made up of 13 amino acids. V was clipped by 6 bases and J by 5 bases, with 14 bases between them. Germline CDR1 MNHEY, CDR2 SMNVEV (reference sequence). CDR3 sequence: CASRALGVHEQYV. DNA of the CDR3: TGTGCCAGCAGAGCCTTAGGGGTCCACGAGCAGTACGTC.

V and J are TRBV6-2 or TRBV6-3 and TRBJ2-7; D possibly matches TRBD1 or TRBD2 (5 bases each). Deletions cut 6 bases from V and 7 bases from J, with 10 bases between. CDR3 size: 11 residues. Germline CDR1 and CDR2: MNHEY and SVGEGT. Here the CDR3 DNA reads TGTGCCAGCAGGACGTGGGGGGAGCAGTACGTC. Translated: CASRTWGEQYV.

CDR3 protein: CASSLGLRRVEMMNTEAFF. The CDR3 DNA sequence: TGTGCCAGCAGCTTGGGTTTGCGGAGGGTGGAAATGATGAACACTGAAGCTTTCTTT. J is TRBJ1-1 and V is TRBV5-4; unclear D gene. V was cut by 0 bases and J by 0 bases, with 21 bases left in between. CDR3 length equals 19 residues. Looked up from germline, CDR1 is SGHNT and CDR2 is YYREEE (reference sequence). The variable domain in full, completed from reference TRBV5-4 and TRBJ1-1, reads ETGVTQSPTHLIKTRGQQVTLRCSSQSGHNTVSWYQQALGQGPQFIFQYYREEENGRGNFPPRFSGLQFPNYSSELNVNALELDDSALYLCASSLGLRRVEMMNTEAFFGQGTRLTVV.

The genes are TRBV7-9 and TRBJ1-6, with 8 bases matching TRBD1. Germline-derived CDR1 and CDR2 are SEHNR and FQNEAQ (reference sequence). Losses at the gene ends were 6 bases for V and 6 bases for J; bases not matched to a gene: 16. The CDR3 sequence is 18 residues long. This chain's CDR3 is CASRGQGSSDWVNSPLHF. CDR3 DNA sequence: TGTGCCAGCAGAGGACAGGGTAGCTCGGATTGGGTTAATTCACCCCTCCACTTT.

This clonotype was detected ten times or more. This rearrangement joins TRBV27 to TRBJ2-1; 9 nucleotides line up with TRBD2. The J segment lost 2 bases and the V segment lost 4 bases, leaving 9 bases of the junction unmatched. Germline CDR1 MNHEY, CDR2 SMNVEV (reference sequence). The CDR3 totals 17 residues. CDR3 sequence reads: CASSWGVSGGTYNEQFF. In DNA, the CDR3 is TGTGCCAGCAGTTGGGGCGTTAGCGGGGGAACCTACAATGAGCAGTTCTTC.

This clonotype occurred many times. The chain employs TRBV12-3 or TRBV12-4 and TRBJ1-5; tentative D call: TRBD1 (6 bases). Trimming took 7 bases from V and 2 from J, leaving 18 bases between them. CDR3 length: 16 amino acids. The CDR3 DNA reads as TGTGCCAGCAAACTAGGGGGTATAGGAGGCAATCAGCCCCAGCATTTT. Translated, it gives CASKLGGIGGNQPQHF.

This clonotype was recorded only once. The chain uses TRBV7-9 and TRBJ2-2, with 9 bases that match TRBD2. J lost 4 bases, V lost 5 bases, and 11 bases had no gene match. The CDR3 has 17 residues. Germline-derived CDR1 and CDR2 are SEHNR and FQNEAQ (reference sequence). CDR3 nucleotides: TGTGCCAGCAGCCCCGCGGGGGGGGGCCGGAGCACCGGGGAGCTGTTTTTT. Protein product: CASSPAGGGRSTGELFF.

This clonotype has just a few counts. The rearrangement joins TRBV7-8 to TRBJ2-7; the D is unclear. With 1 base removed from V and 4 bases from J, the gap between germline ends came to 8 bases. Looked up from germline, CDR1 is SGHVS and CDR2 is FQNEAQ. The CDR3 has 13 residues. CDR3 bases: TGTGCCAGCAGCTTAGAGATGCCATACGAGCAGTACTTC. It yields the protein CASSLEMPYEQYF.

V gene TRBV20-1 combines with J gene TRBJ2-1; 8 bases align to TRBD2. The CDR3 totals 14 residues. Germline CDR1 and CDR2: DFQATT and SNEGSKA (reference sequence). V was clipped by 6 bases and J by 0 bases; unmatched bases: 4. The CDR3 is CSASRGGSYNEQFF. The CDR3 DNA follows: TGCAGTGCGTCTCGGGGGGGCTCCTACAATGAGCAGTTCTTC.

V usage is TRBV6-2 or TRBV6-3 and J usage is TRBJ2-1; TRBD1 matches 7 bases. CDR1 and CDR2 from the germline V gene are MNHEY and SVGEGT. The V gene end was trimmed by 6 bases and the J gene end by 8 bases; junction bases not matched to a gene: 13. This CDR3 has 15 residues. CDR3 DNA sequence: TGTGCCAGCAGAAACAGGGGATCTAGAATGTATGAGCAGTTCTTC. This gives the protein CASRNRGSRMYEQFF.

This chain uses TRBV28 with TRBJ2-5, with TRBD1 matching 10 bases. CDR1 and CDR2 from the germline V gene are MDHEN and SYDVKM. CDR3 length: 18 residues. V dropped 3 bases and J dropped 1; count of bases not matched to a gene: 11. The CDR3 DNA reads TGTGCCAGCAGTTTTTTTCTTCCGGGACAGGGGATCCAAGAGACCCAGTACTTC. Protein product: CASSFFLPGQGIQETQYF.

In its sample, this clonotype was seen a few times. V gene TRBV24-1 combines with J gene TRBJ2-1; the D is unclear. The CDR3 sequence is 15 residues long. V shed 3 bases and J shed 0 bases, with 8 bases lying between them. CDR1 and CDR2 (germline): KGHDR, SFDVKD. Here the CDR3 reads CATSDTASSYNEQFF. CDR3 DNA sequence: TGTGCCACCAGTGATACGGCTAGCTCCTACAATGAGCAGTTCTTC.

This clonotype was counted ten times or more. The chain combines TRBV29-1 with TRBJ2-2; no firm D call. This CDR3 is built from 11 residues. From germline, CDR1 is SQVTM and CDR2 ANQGSEA. The V gene lost 5 bases and the J gene lost 1 base, with 2 bases spanning the gap. For the CDR3, the DNA is TGCAGCGTTCGGAACACCGGGGAGCTGTTTTTT. Protein sequence: CSVRNTGELFF.

The V and J genes are TRBV4-1 and TRBJ2-1; TRBD2 agrees at 12 bases. V lost 0 bases, J lost 8 bases, and 11 bases stayed unmatched. Germline assignment: CDR1 MGHRA and CDR2 YSYEKL. This CDR3 region has 18 residues. CDR3 residues: CASSQESLAGGFGDEQFF. CDR3 DNA: TGCGCCAGCAGCCAAGAAAGCCTAGCGGGGGGGTTTGGCGATGAGCAGTTCTTC.

This clonotype has a handful of counts. The J gene is TRBJ1-2, the V gene TRBV28; D gene unclear. Trimming removed 6 bases at V and 3 bases at J, with 8 bases between. Germline assignment: CDR1 MDHEN and CDR2 SYDVKM. The CDR3 is made up of 12 amino acids. The CDR3 coding sequence is TGTGCCAGCAGCCAGCTGGACTATGGCTACACCTTC. Protein: CASSQLDYGYTF.

The V call is TRBV19, the J call TRBJ2-3; TRBD1 agrees at 7 bases. The V gene's germline CDR1 is LNHDA and CDR2 SQIVND (reference sequence). V lost 6 bases, J lost 2 bases, and 8 bases stayed unmatched. The CDR3 is 15 amino acids. The CDR3, as DNA: TGTGCCAGTAGCCCGGGACAGAGGCACACAGATACGCAGTATTTT. Residues: CASSPGQRHTDTQYF.

The rearrangement links TRBV27 to TRBJ1-1; unclear D gene. V lost 3 bases and J 0 bases, leaving 8 bases between the germline ends. Germline assignment: CDR1 MNHEY and CDR2 SMNVEV (reference sequence). CDR3 length: 14 amino acids. CDR3: CASSFRIMNTEAFF. DNA of the CDR3: TGTGCCAGCAGTTTCAGGATTATGAACACTGAAGCTTTCTTT.

This clonotype has more than one count but fewer than ten. The CDR3 region has the DNA TGTGCCAGTAGTATTTGGGGGATACCATATCAGCCCCAGCATTTT. It translates to CASSIWGIPYQPQHF. The chain has TRBV19 and TRBJ1-5, with D maybe TRBD1 (5 bases). CDR3 size: 15 residues. In germline, CDR1 is LNHDA, CDR2 SQIVND (reference sequence). Trimming left V 3 bases short and J 5 bases short, with 14 bases between.

The V gene is TRBV19, the J gene TRBJ2-5; D gene ambiguous. V shed 3 bases and J shed 2 bases, with 7 bases lying between them. Germline-derived CDR1 and CDR2 are LNHDA and SQIVND (reference sequence). The CDR3 extends over 13 amino acids. CDR3 sequence: CASSMGSQETQYF. The CDR3 DNA sequence: TGTGCCAGTAGTATGGGCAGTCAAGAGACCCAGTACTTC.